These 6 T cell receptor beta chains were all obtained from the same sample, sequenced in a study of cytomegalovirus exposure and HLA in healthy donors. Produced via immunoSEQ multiplex PCR; TCRdb's table is partial and in-frame only. The table shows some 150,000 clones, with 85% to 90% occurring only once. The sample was PBMCs. The receptors derive from a human donor in good health.

The J gene is TRBJ1-1, the V gene TRBV7-9; D gene unclear. The CDR3 sequence is 12 residues long. Trimming took 1 base from V and 7 from J, leaving 7 bases between them. Germline lookup yields CDR1 SEHNR and CDR2 FQNEAQ (reference sequence). CDR3 DNA sequence: TGTGCCAGCAGCTTAGGAGTCGGTGAAGCTTTCTTT. Protein product: CASSLGVGEAFF.

This chain connects TRBV7-7 to TRBJ2-5, with D perhaps matching TRBD2 (5 bases). The germline V gene encodes CDR1 SSHAT and CDR2 FNYEAQ (reference sequence). V gave up 5 bases and J gave up 4 bases, with 14 bases separating them. This CDR3 has 14 amino acids. The CDR3 loop reads CASSLTSGSETQYF. The CDR3 DNA follows: TGTGCCAGCAGCCTCACAAGCGGTTCAGAGACCCAGTACTTC.

The chain recombines TRBV28 with TRBJ1-5, with 8 bases fitting TRBD1. The V gene end was trimmed by 3 bases and the J gene end by 2 bases; junction bases not matched to a gene: 9. This CDR3 region has 17 residues. Looked up from germline, CDR1 is MDHEN and CDR2 is SYDVKM. CDR3 loop: CASSFRRQGLGNQPQHF. In nucleotides, the CDR3 is TGTGCCAGCAGTTTTAGAAGACAGGGGCTTGGCAATCAGCCCCAGCATTTT.

V and J are TRBV25-1 and TRBJ1-1; D remains ambiguous. The germline gives CDR1 MGHDK, CDR2 SYGVNS. With 2 bases removed from V and 3 bases from J, the gap between germline ends came to 13 bases. The length of the CDR3 is 15 residues. The CDR3 bases are TGTGCCAGCAGTGAAAACCGAGGAACCCACACTGAAGCTTTCTTT. As protein: CASSENRGTHTEAFF.

This sequence joins TRBV29-1 and TRBJ1-2, with D maybe TRBD1 (5 bases). The germline V and J ends were trimmed by 4 bases and 3 bases, with 15 bases remaining between them. This CDR3 is 14 amino acids long. Germline V gene lookup returns CDR1 SQVTM and CDR2 ANQGSEA. For the CDR3, the DNA is TGCAGCGTTGCAAAAGCGACAGAAGACTATGGCTACACCTTC. Amino acid sequence: CSVAKATEDYGYTF.

The rearrangement joins TRBV4-3 to TRBJ1-1; no clear D gene. This CDR3 spans 13 amino acids. The germline gives CDR1 LGHNA, CDR2 YSLEER. The ends were cut back, 4 bases at V and 0 bases at J, with 6 bases in the middle. CDR3 DNA sequence: TGCGCCAGCAGCCTGTACATGAACACTGAAGCTTTCTTT. The encoded protein is CASSLYMNTEAFF.